The rows below give T cell receptor beta chains drawn from one sample of a study of T cells after yellow fever vaccination. TCRdb reanalysed the 5' RACE reads using MiXCR and keeps one entry per CDR3 protein. The sample holds about 630,000 distinct CDR3 sequences, over 9% seen once. The sequencing here drew on PBMCs, taken on the day of the yellow fever booster vaccination. The receptors were gathered from a man aged 25-40 years who received the YFV17D yellow fever vaccine. Each CDR3 is given without its conserved first and last residue.

V gene,J gene,CDR3 protein
TRBV29-1,TRBJ2-7,SVEGDRGHYEQY
TRBV28,TRBJ2-1,ASSPLGVADNEQF
TRBV12-3/TRBV12-4,TRBJ2-2,ASSLMGSGELF
TRBV7-9,TRBJ2-1,ASSLVSGPSEQF
TRBV6-2/TRBV6-3,TRBJ2-2,ASSSGGLAGANTGELF
TRBV29-1,TRBJ2-2,SVKTSGGNTGELF
TRBV15,TRBJ2-7,ATSRDRQQGYEQY
TRBV7-8,TRBJ2-7,ASSLGQRIEQY
TRBV5-4,TRBJ2-5,ASSREGAVETQY
TRBV10-3,TRBJ2-2,AISEGFTGELF
TRBV12-3/TRBV12-4,TRBJ2-6,ASSLRGRQLSGANVLT
TRBV10-3,TRBJ1-4,AISAGQGNEKLF
TRBV25-1,TRBJ2-1,ASSEKTSSYNEQF
TRBV5-6,TRBJ2-3,ASSLDRGMTADTQY
TRBV6-2/TRBV6-3,TRBJ2-7,ASSPMGPYEQY
TRBV9,TRBJ2-3,ASGVGGGFTDTQY
TRBV27,TRBJ2-7,ASRWGAGVNEQY
TRBV4-1,TRBJ2-1,ASRIGIAGVSEQF
TRBV29-1,TRBJ2-3,SVEDGRERVADTQY
TRBV28,TRBJ2-7,ASSRVQGTEQY
TRBV12-3/TRBV12-4,TRBJ2-7,ASRSHRMPLNEQY
TRBV7-6,TRBJ2-3,ASSHPKTGGTDTQY
TRBV4-1,TRBJ2-1,ASSPDRGRVNEQF
TRBV11-1,TRBJ1-1,ASSLASLRRKDPMNTEAF
TRBV12-3/TRBV12-4,TRBJ2-5,ASSHGTRTETQY
TRBV7-9,TRBJ2-7,ASSPGRLFDEQY